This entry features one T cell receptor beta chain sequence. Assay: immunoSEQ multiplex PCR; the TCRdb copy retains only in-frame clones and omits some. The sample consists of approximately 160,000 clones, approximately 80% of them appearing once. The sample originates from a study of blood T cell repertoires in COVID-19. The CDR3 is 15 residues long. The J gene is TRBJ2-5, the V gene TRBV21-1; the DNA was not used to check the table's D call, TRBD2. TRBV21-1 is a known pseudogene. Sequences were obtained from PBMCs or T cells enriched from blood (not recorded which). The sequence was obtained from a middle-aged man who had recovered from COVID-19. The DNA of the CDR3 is TGTGCCAGCAGCAAAGATTTGCGGGGGCGGAAGACCCAGTACTTC. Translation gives CASSKDLRGRKTQYF.